The 30 T cell receptor beta chains presented below share a single source sample, sequenced in a study of blood T cell repertoires in COVID-19. The assay was immunoSEQ multiplex PCR, and TCRdb's table has in-frame clones only and misses some. The sample shows fewer than 200,000 clones, approximately 87% of them seen only once. The sequenced sample consisted of peripheral blood. The receptors shown here come from a woman under 30 who had recovered from COVID-19.

The chain uses TRBV5-1 and TRBJ2-7; a possible D gene is TRBD1 (5 bases). The CDR3 contains 14 residues. V lost 0 bases and J 0 bases, leaving 7 bases between the germline ends. Per the germline V gene, CDR1 is SGHRS and CDR2 is YFSETQ. CDR3 sequence reads: CASSLGQSSYEQYF. The CDR3 DNA follows: TGCGCCAGCAGCTTGGGACAGAGCTCCTACGAGCAGTACTTC.

The gene calls are TRBV14 and TRBJ2-3; D is perhaps TRBD2 (6 bases). Between the trimmed V and J ends, which lost 2 bases and 0 bases, there was a span of 9 bases. This CDR3 region has 15 residues. Germline V lookup: CDR1 SGHDN, CDR2 FVKESK. The CDR3 nucleotides are TGTGCCAGCAGCCAAAGTGCGGGGAGCACAGATACGCAGTATTTT. It codes for CASSQSAGSTDTQYF.

J is TRBJ1-1 and V is TRBV2; tentatively, D is TRBD1 (5 bases). V was trimmed by 6 bases and J by 3 bases, leaving 8 bases between them. The CDR3 is made up of 12 amino acids. The germline V gene has CDR1 SNHLY and CDR2 FYNNEI. This CDR3 reads CASSWGDTEAFF. In DNA, the CDR3 is TGTGCCAGCAGCTGGGGGGACACTGAAGCTTTCTTT.

This clone showed up many times. This chain links TRBV27 with TRBJ2-7, with D possibly being TRBD1 (5 bases). CDR3 length: 14 residues. Between the trimmed V and J ends, which lost 6 bases and 2 bases, there was a span of 14 bases. The germline gives CDR1 MNHEY, CDR2 SMNVEV (reference sequence). The DNA for the CDR3 is TGTGCCAGCAGCATATCCGGCAGGGCCTACGAGCAGTACGTC. It yields the protein CASSISGRAYEQYV.

The CDR3 loop is CASSPGLAGGELFF. The CDR3 DNA is TGTGCCAGCAGCCCAGGACTAGCGGGCGGGGAGCTGTTTTTT. This sequence joins TRBV7-3 and TRBJ2-2, with 11 bases matching TRBD2. The CDR3 loop spans 14 amino acids. Trimming at V came to 5 bases and at J to 7 bases, leaving 3 bases not matched to a gene. The germline V gene has CDR1 SGHTA and CDR2 FQGTGA.

The V call is TRBV27, the J call TRBJ2-7; TRBD1 matches 7 bases. The CDR3 loop spans 13 amino acids. V shed 6 bases, J shed 4 bases, and the junction held 6 bases outside the gene matches. CDR1 MNHEY and CDR2 SMNVEV come from the germline V gene (reference sequence). CDR3 bases: TGTGCCAGCAGCCGGGACAGATCTTACGAGCAGTACGTC. Translating gives CASSRDRSYEQYV.

The table lists this clone with a count of one. The chain recombines TRBV3-1 (or the pseudogene TRBV3-2) with TRBJ2-3; 9 positions match TRBD2. CDR1 and CDR2 from the germline V gene are LGHDT and YNNKEL (reference sequence). Trimming at V came to 1 base and at J to 0 bases, leaving 8 bases not matched to a gene. CDR3 length equals 18 residues. The CDR3 nucleotides are TGTGCCAGCAGCCAAGGGCTGGCTAGCGGGACTAGCACAGATACGCAGTATTTT. Its translation is CASSQGLASGTSTDTQYF.

The chain has TRBV7-2 and TRBJ2-7, with TRBD2 matching over 7 bases. The CDR3 consists of 14 residues. V lost 2 bases to trimming and J lost 1 base; unmatched junction nucleotides: 2. The germline V gene encodes CDR1 SGHTA and CDR2 FQGNSA. The CDR3 is CASSLTAGSYEQYF. CDR3 DNA sequence: TGTGCCAGCAGCTTAACAGCGGGGTCCTACGAGCAGTACTTC.

J is TRBJ2-1 and V is TRBV7-2; 11 bases match TRBD2. The V segment lost 2 bases and the J segment 5 bases; nucleotides outside the gene matches: 5. The germline V gene has CDR1 SGHTA and CDR2 FQGNSA. CDR3 length: 16 amino acids. The CDR3 here is CASSLYSGGVNNEQFF. The CDR3, as DNA: TGTGCCAGCAGCTTATATAGCGGGGGGGTAAACAATGAGCAGTTCTTC.

The chain couples TRBV21-1 to TRBJ2-7; the table's D gene call, TRBD2, was not cross checked with the DNA. TRBV21-1 is described as a pseudogene. The CDR3 extends over 15 amino acids. The CDR3 here is CASSKGELGVFEQYV. The CDR3 DNA follows: TGTGCCAGCAGCAAAGGGGAGCTGGGAGTTTTCGAGCAGTACGTC.

The chain has TRBV27 and TRBJ2-5; no clear D gene. V was shortened by 5 bases and J by 5 bases, with 12 bases between the two germline ends. CDR1 and CDR2 from the germline V gene are MNHEY and SMNVEV (reference sequence). This CDR3 contains 13 residues. The CDR3 here is CASSLGALETQYF. DNA of the CDR3: TGTGCCAGCAGTCTTGGAGCATTGGAGACCCAGTACTTC.

J is TRBJ1-4 and V is TRBV19, with D possibly being TRBD1 (6 bases). V dropped 11 bases and J dropped 8 bases, with 18 bases sitting between them. Germline V gene data show CDR1 as LNHDA and CDR2 as SQIVND (reference sequence). The CDR3 runs 13 residues. The CDR3, as DNA: TGTGCCGGGGGGGTTCAGGGGCAAGAAAAACTGTTTTTT. Amino acids: CAGGVQGQEKLFF.

The chain has TRBV29-1 and TRBJ1-6; weak D call: TRBD1 (5 bases). Trimming pared 6 bases from V and 4 bases from J, leaving 7 bases between. The CDR3 sequence is 12 residues long. Germline V lookup: CDR1 SQVTM, CDR2 ANQGSEA. DNA of the CDR3: TGCAGCGTCAAGGGGTATAATTCACCCCTCCACTTT. This sequence encodes CSVKGYNSPLHF.

The gene calls are TRBV19 and TRBJ2-1; 8 positions match TRBD1. This CDR3 spans 17 amino acids. Germline CDR1 LNHDA, CDR2 SQIVND (reference sequence). After removal of 4 bases from V and 4 bases from J, the junction contained 12 bases not matched to a gene. CDR3 sequence (DNA): TGTGCCAGTAGTACAACCCCGGCAGGGGGCCTATACAATGAGCAGTTCTTC. As protein: CASSTTPAGGLYNEQFF.

The chain joins TRBV7-2 to TRBJ2-6, with 7 bases lining up with TRBD1. The CDR3 totals 17 residues. Germline CDR1 is SGHTA and CDR2 is FQGNSA. V lost 5 bases, J lost 0 bases, and 7 bases stayed unmatched. The CDR3: CASSPGAGGSGANVLTF. The CDR3 nucleotides are TGTGCCAGCAGCCCCGGGGCAGGGGGCTCTGGGGCCAACGTCCTGACTTTC. The full variable domain, rest sourced from reference TRBV7-2 and TRBJ2-6, is GAGVSQSPSNKVTEKGKDVELRCDPISGHTALYWYRQSLGQGLEFLIYFQGNSAPDKSGLPSDRFSAERTGGSVSTLTIQRTQQEDSAVYLCASSPGAGGSGANVLTFGAGSRLTVL.

The chain recombines TRBV9 with TRBJ2-1, with a possible D match to TRBD1 (6 bases). The CDR3 totals 15 residues. CDR1 and CDR2 from the germline V gene are SGDLS and YYNGEE. V was cut by 4 bases and J by 5 bases, with 16 bases left in between. CDR3 loop: CASSITGYNHNEQFF. The CDR3 nucleotides read TGTGCCAGCAGCATCACAGGGTACAATCACAATGAGCAGTTCTTC.

The genes are TRBV4-1 and TRBJ1-4, with D unresolved. From germline, CDR1 is MGHRA and CDR2 YSYEKL. The V end lost 4 bases, the J end lost 2 bases, and 8 bases lay between the germline ends. CDR3 size: 14 residues. The CDR3: CASSPRITNEKLFF. CDR3 nucleotide sequence: TGCGCCAGCAGCCCCAGGATCACTAATGAAAAACTGTTTTTT.

This chain links TRBV4-1 with TRBJ2-7; 9 bases align to TRBD1. The CDR3 is made up of 16 amino acids. Germline V gives CDR1 MGHRA, CDR2 YSYEKL. With V trimmed by 2 bases and J by 4 bases, 9 bases remained unmatched. The CDR3 loop reads CASSQSRRTGVYEQYF. The CDR3 bases are TGCGCCAGCAGCCAATCGAGGAGGACAGGGGTTTACGAGCAGTACTTC.

V gene TRBV15 combines with J gene TRBJ1-1; D gene ambiguous. This CDR3 contains 12 residues. V lost 3 bases and J 6 bases, leaving 8 bases between the germline ends. Germline CDR1 is LNHNV and CDR2 is YYDKDF (reference sequence). As DNA, the CDR3 is TGTGCCACCAGCAGGAGGGCAGCTGAAGCTTTCTTT. Translated, it gives CATSRRAAEAFF.

J is TRBJ2-5 and V is TRBV3-1 (or the pseudogene TRBV3-2); tentative D call: TRBD2 (5 bases). Trimming removed 2 bases from V and 5 bases from J, with 18 bases in between. From germline, CDR1 is LGHDT and CDR2 YNNKEL (reference sequence). The CDR3 contains 16 residues. CDR3 protein: CASSQTRWSGVETQYF. DNA for the CDR3: TGTGCCAGCAGCCAAACGCGGTGGAGCGGTGTGGAGACCCAGTACTTC.

This chain joins TRBV27 and TRBJ2-5; TRBD2 agrees at 8 bases. Per the germline V gene, CDR1 is MNHEY and CDR2 is SMNVEV (reference sequence). The CDR3 loop spans 12 amino acids. V dropped 11 bases and J dropped 1; count of bases not matched to a gene: 3. The CDR3: CAHGGAQETQYF. CDR3 nucleotides: TGTGCCCACGGGGGGGCCCAAGAGACCCAGTACTTC.

The CDR3: CATSDSGTELHNTQYF. The CDR3 DNA follows: TGTGCCACCAGTGATTCAGGGACAGAGCTACACAATACGCAGTATTTT. The chain couples TRBV24-1 to TRBJ2-3; TRBD1 matches 7 bases. J lost 7 bases, V lost 2 bases, and 11 bases had no gene match. Per the germline V gene, CDR1 is KGHDR and CDR2 is SFDVKD. This CDR3 contains 16 residues.

This clone has a handful of counts. This chain connects TRBV6-5 to TRBJ2-2; D may be TRBD1 (5 bases). In germline, CDR1 is MNHEY, CDR2 SVGAGI. V lost 0 bases, J lost 6 bases, and 14 bases lay in between. CDR3 length equals 16 residues. CDR3 amino acids: CASSYSRLRGPGELFF. The CDR3 DNA follows: TGTGCCAGCAGTTACTCTCGCCTAAGGGGCCCCGGGGAGCTGTTTTTT.

This clone was seen only a few times. The CDR3 here is CASSYGTSSDNEQFF. CDR3 nucleotide sequence: TGTGCCAGCAGTTACGGGACTAGCAGCGACAATGAGCAGTTCTTC. This chain uses TRBV7-3 with TRBJ2-1; 9 nucleotides agree with TRBD2. Germline CDR1 reads SGHTA; CDR2 reads FQGTGA. V shed 6 bases and J 5 bases; nucleotides not matched to a gene: 8. The CDR3 extends over 15 amino acids.

The rearrangement links TRBV11-2 to TRBJ2-1; possibly TRBD2 for D (5 bases). The CDR3 covers 16 residues. The V gene's germline CDR1 is SGHAT and CDR2 FQNNGV. Trimming left V 5 bases short and J 3 bases short, with 17 bases between. The CDR3 reads CASSTSPGFLYNEQFF. The DNA of the CDR3 is TGTGCCAGCAGCACCAGTCCGGGATTCCTCTACAATGAGCAGTTCTTC.

This clone was detected a few times. CDR3 sequence (DNA): TGTGCCAGCAGCTTGGGCAGGGTCTTCACCGGGGAGCTGTTTTTT. This translates into CASSLGRVFTGELFF. The chain has TRBV11-2 and TRBJ2-2; D might be TRBD1 (5 bases). The germline gives CDR1 SGHAT, CDR2 FQNNGV. The V end lost 3 bases, the J end lost 4 bases, and 12 bases lay between the germline ends. The CDR3 is made up of 15 amino acids. Using reference TRBV11-2 and TRBJ2-2 for the parts outside the CDR3, the full variable domain is EAGVAQSPRYKIIEKRQSVAFWCNPISGHATLYWYQQILGQGPKLLIQFQNNGVVDDSQLPKDRFSAERLKGVDSTLKIQPAKLEDSAVYLCASSLGRVFTGELFFGEGSRLTVL.

This clone was observed once. The chain links TRBV30 to TRBJ2-1, with TRBD1 identical over 8 bases. CDR3 length: 12 residues. Germline CDR1 GTSNPN, CDR2 SVGIG (reference sequence). V shed 1 base and J 10 bases; nucleotides not matched to a gene: 3. The CDR3 protein is CAWSGTGREQFF. CDR3 sequence (DNA): TGTGCCTGGAGTGGGACAGGGCGCGAGCAGTTCTTC.

The chain couples TRBV10-3 to TRBJ2-7; TRBD1 agrees at 8 bases. CDR3 length equals 16 residues. Trimming took 6 bases from V and 0 from J; bases not matched to a gene: 10. Germline V CDR1 and CDR2: ENHRY, SYGVKD. CDR3 DNA sequence: TGTGCCATCAGGGACGAACACAGGGGGAGCTCCTACGAGCAGTACTTC. Its protein product is CAIRDEHRGSSYEQYF.

The chain couples TRBV7-2 to TRBJ2-3; 14 bases fit TRBD2. This CDR3 contains 16 residues. The germline gives CDR1 SGHTA, CDR2 FQGNSA. The ends lost 5 bases at V and 1 base at J; junction bases unmatched: 2. CDR3 protein: CASSQGLAGGTDTQYF. The CDR3 region has the DNA TGTGCCAGCAGCCAGGGACTAGCGGGGGGCACAGATACGCAGTATTTT.

The gene calls are TRBV7-9 and TRBJ1-1, with D unclear. The V gene's germline CDR1 is SEHNR and CDR2 FQNEAQ (reference sequence). The CDR3 runs to 14 residues. V was pared by 0 bases and J by 5 bases, with 10 bases between. The CDR3 region has the DNA TGTGCCAGCAGCTTAGCGGAGGGAGGAACTGAAGCTTTCTTT. Translating gives CASSLAEGGTEAFF.